This T cell receptor beta chain derives from a study of T-cell memory formation after mild COVID-19. Constant-segment-primed 5'RACE gave TCR alpha and TCR beta cDNA libraries with sample barcodes and UMIs. TCRdb reprocessed the 5' RACE reads via MiXCR and lists one record per CDR3 protein. This sample carries under 550,000 distinct CDR3 sequences, about 18% of them seen once, and the ten largest clones take about 12%. Comment on this clonotype: Its antigen is currently unknown.

The CDR3 sequence is 15 residues long. Per germline, CDR1 SGHNT and CDR2 YYREEE (reference sequence). The ends were cut back, 0 bases at V and 5 bases at J, with 11 bases in the middle. Study-level findings and limits: Later expanders leaned CD4+, whereas clones that contracted between day 15 and 85 were balanced CD4/CD8. Some clones that responded turned up in pre-infection memory, which suggests that cross-reactive memory joined in.

The sequence was collected from an adult woman who had mild COVID-19 (a few samples of this study predate the infection). Cell type and time point are not known. The sample was PBMCs or a T cell subset sorted from them (not recorded which). The V and J genes are TRBV5-4 and TRBJ2-2; tentatively, D is TRBD1 (6 bases). The CDR3 region is CASSLDRVWTGELFF. The CDR3 coding sequence is TGTGCCAGCAGCTTGGACAGGGTTTGGACCGGGGAGCTGTTTTTT.